Described below is a single T cell receptor beta chain sequence and its context. Many counts were recorded for this clone. Its antigen specificity is not known. The read falls 3 residues short of the CDR3 end, and the missing part is taken from the germline J gene. The sample originates from a study of T cell clonality in common variable immunodeficiency (dated by TCRdb to the mid-2010s). General findings and caveats noted by the study authors: CVID subjects shared fewer TCRbeta clones with each other than healthy controls did (p < 0.0001). It was noted by the authors that sequencing of the repertoires of T cell subpopulations would be needed to clarify the cause of the increased clonality in CVID. Compared with healthy controls, CVID subjects showed increased TCRbeta clonality (t-test p = 0.018), a feature most characteristic of about a third of subjects. CVID TCRbeta sequences were reported to have fewer deletions and N-nucleotide insertions and to lack highly modified clones with 13 or more V deletions. Even though DNA input was equal, the average per sample came to approximately 74,000 unique sequences for controls compared with about 31,547 for CVID samples. Patient heterogeneity within the CVID cohort put limits on correlating repertoire features with clinical complications.

Equivalent amounts of genomic DNA from CVID and control samples were used as sequencing input. For every sample, a 60 bp segment covering the rearranged TCRbeta CDR3 region was amplified and then sequenced. The immunoSEQ assay, a bias-corrected multiplex PCR combined with high-throughput sequencing, was used for TCRbeta amplification. The original pipeline was this. Every unique nucleotide sequence was considered a clone and was annotated with V, D and J genes, copy number and frequency. Sequences were labeled productive if in frame, and non-productive if out of frame or containing stop codons. Clonality was calculated from Shannon's entropy as previously described. Mean CDR3 Kyte-Doolittle hydropathy was derived from the predicted amino acid sequences of productive clones. Using the R hclust function, scaled V gene usage was clustered hierarchically with Manhattan distance and complete linkage. Sharing of clones by CDR3 amino acid sequence was evaluated by resampling 12 repertoires per group over 100 rounds. Repertoires were searched for 70 published EBV-specific and 245 published CMV-specific TCRbeta sequences. A couple of CVID samples that yielded fewer than 10,000 sequences were excluded from the analysis, so approximately 40 CVID repertoires were retained. Imported from immuneACCESS, the table was reduced by TCRdb to in-frame sequences with V and J called. These copies leave out some clones; in studies compared against another copy, an unresolved V gene accounts for under half, and the cause of the remainder is not known. For V, J and clone size, that table is used; D and trimming come from the DNA. This sample shows 80,000 or so clones, and none of them turns up only once. Over 0.7% of the sample belongs to the ten largest clones.

Most CVID patients and most healthy controls were of Caucasian heritage. Heparinized peripheral whole blood samples of roughly 5 to 8.5 ml were obtained from each donor. Genomic DNA from adults with common variable immune deficiency (CVID) and from healthy adult controls was the source for sequencing TCRbeta CDR3 repertoires. There were around 22 healthy adult volunteers in the control group (around 12 female and 10 male), ranging in age from roughly 23 to 75 years, with a mean age of around 34. Diluted blood was density-centrifuged over Hypaque 1077 or Ficoll-Paque to isolate peripheral blood mononuclear cells. Unsorted mononuclear cells served as the source of genomic DNA, which was extracted either by Qiagen column purification or by a centrifugation-based method. V lost 3 bases and J lost 6 bases, and the count of bases not matched to a germline gene is 6. From a lookup of the germline V gene, CDR1 and CDR2 are SGHTA and FQGNSA. Inclusive of the bounding cysteine and phenylalanine, the CDR3 is 14 residues long. The DNA has 33 bases, all within the CDR3, and is read from base 1.

The chain uses TRBV7-2 and TRBJ2-3; TRBD2 matches 7 bases in the middle. The sequenced sample was peripheral blood mononuclear cells. The receptor's source is a person aged 18 to 70 in good health. CDR3 DNA, as far as it was read: TGTGCCAGCAGCTTTGGGCTAGCGGCCGATACG. Its translation reads: CASSFGLAADT. The CDR3 reads in full as CASSFGLAADTQYF. Where the CDR3 stops, the reference TRBV7-2 and TRBJ2-3 genes take over; the full variable domain is GAGVSQSPSNKVTEKGKDVELRCDPISGHTALYWYRQSLGQGLEFLIYFQGNSAPDKSGLPSDRFSAERTGGSVSTLTIQRTQQEDSAVYLCASSFGLAADTQYFGPGTRLTVL.